This TCR beta chain was identified in a study of OX40 agonist ivuxolimab in advanced cancers. At the level of the whole study: Ivuxolimab was a fully human IgG2 agonistic monoclonal antibody targeting the costimulatory receptor OX40 (CD134). Intravenous ivuxolimab was administered to patients every 2 weeks at six dose levels: 0.01, 0.1, 0.3, 1.5, 3 and 10 mg/kg. Of the roughly 50 dose-escalation patients, hepatocellular carcinoma was present in about 20, melanoma in around 15, renal cell carcinoma in 9 and head and neck cancer in 9. In the dose-escalation cohort, approximately 83% of patients were male, and the mean age was approximately 60 years with a range of about 20 to 79. Prior anti-PD-1, anti-PD-L1 or anti-CTLA-4 therapy was permitted, and 30% to 45% of dose-escalation patients had received checkpoint inhibitors. Partial responses occurred in three dose-escalation patients, of whom one had hepatocellular carcinoma and two had cutaneous melanoma. The purpose of peripheral TCRbeta sequencing was to test whether ivuxolimab changed TCR sequence diversity and led to clonal T-cell expansion. The paper covers the monotherapy dose-escalation part of the phase I ivuxolimab trial, which included N = 52 patients.

Patients with autoimmune disease history or receiving systemic immunosuppression were excluded from the trial. Peripheral blood for TCR sequencing was collected from all dose cohorts at baseline, on cycle 4 day 1, and on cycle 7 day 1. Samples were obtained from an open-label, multicenter, first-in-human phase I dose-escalation trial of ivuxolimab. Adults with locally advanced or metastatic melanoma, renal cell carcinoma, hepatocellular carcinoma or head and neck squamous cell carcinoma were enrolled in the trial. Before TCR sequencing, CD4+ and CD8+ T cells were separately sorted from peripheral blood. Results and caveats for the whole study, not just this receptor: At doses from 0.1 to 3.0 mg/kg, clonal expansion was seen in both CD4+ and CD8+ blood T cells between baseline and week 6. After ivuxolimab, expanded clones were on average more numerous among CD8+ T cells than among CD4+ T cells. Low levels of normalized T-cell clonal expansion were also seen in some patients who did not respond. Antigen specificity was not determined for the clonally expanded peripheral T cells. In the 0.1-3.0 mg/kg groups, partial responders were among the patients with the lowest normalized peripheral clonal expansion, particularly in CD8+ T cells.

Genomic DNA was extracted from sorted cells for sequencing of the TCRbeta CDR3 region. The immunoSEQ Assay was used for sequencing of TCRbeta CDR3 regions. TCRdb stores this immuneACCESS table with in-frame sequences only. Part of the clones is absent; in the studies checked, under half of the shortfall reflects unresolved V genes, and no reason is known for the rest. Counted in this sample were 40,000 to 60,000 clones; around 81% of them appeared once. In total, the top ten clones hold approximately 5.8% of the sample. This clone was counted a single time. No antigen is known for it. One end of the junction does not line up with germline, which may come from a read error. This TCR was recovered from an adult with an advanced solid tumor such as melanoma, head and neck, liver or kidney cancer. Sequencing was performed on CD4+ or CD8+ T cells sorted from blood, taken in a trial of the OX40 agonist ivuxolimab.

The CDR3 loop reads CASSYGGESYGQYF. In nucleotide form, the sequence is TGTGCCAGCAGTTATGGTGGTGAATCATACGGGCAGTACTTC. The receptor chain draws on TRBV6-5 and TRBJ2-7; the D gene assignment is ambiguous. For CDR1 and CDR2, the germline V gene lists MNHEY and SVGAGI. Its CDR3 holds 14 amino acids, cysteine through phenylalanine. Only the CDR3 region is kept as DNA, spanning 42 bases read in frame from base 1.